This TCR beta chain was retrieved from a study of early T cells in non-severe SARS-CoV-2 infection (dated by TCRdb to the early 2020s). For context, the study as a whole: Because TCR sequencing was done on bulk RNA from unsorted whole blood, the alpha and beta chains could not be paired. General study outcomes and caveats: VDJdb matching was skewed toward anti-spike CD8 responses and likely underestimated virus-specific expansions by missing private and CD4 specificities.

Library method: 5' RACE. These reads were obtained on a NextSeq 500. To correct for sequencing error and PCR bias, the TCR library protocol tagged individual cDNA molecules with unique molecular identifiers. Sequencing covered both TCR alpha and beta chains, and within each sample the abundances of alpha and beta sequences were tightly co-correlated. The original pipeline was this. Decombinator V4 was used to annotate the V gene, J gene and CDR3 of the TCR sequences. TCRs were defined as expanded if a significant change between any two time points was detected under a Poisson model with p below 0.0001. TCR abundances were normalised to the total number of TCRs sequenced per sample and were expressed as counts per million. TRAV1-2 paired with TRAJ12, TRAJ20 or TRAJ33 defined MAIT TCRs, while TRAV10 paired with TRAJ18 defined iNKT TCRs. VDJdb, accessed on 1 November 2021, was searched for TCRs annotated for CMV, EBV and SARS-CoV-2, and TCRs annotated for more than one antigen were excluded. The raw public data were reprocessed by TCRdb itself: fastp quality trimming at Q25, MiXCR clonotype calling, in-frame beta chains only. Identical CDR3 proteins give one entry, which carries the most common genes and DNA. The V and J calls, along with clone size, are taken from TCRdb and not from the paper's own processing. This sample gives roughly 24,000 distinct CDR3 sequences in total; roughly 3.5% of them show up just once. 4.5% to 6% of the sample belongs to the ten largest clones.

Set within a cohort of healthcare workers in London, UK, this nested case-control study involved weekly PCR testing of nasopharyngeal swabs along with blood sampling. Healthcare workers were recruited during the week of the UK lockdown, between 23 and 31 March 2020, and followed weekly for up to roughly 15 weeks. V and J lose 1 base and 2 bases, and a span of 6 bases separates them. The CDR3 contains 15 residues, cysteine and phenylalanine counted. The read is trimmed to its CDR3 DNA, 45 bases read in frame from base 1. Sequences WSHSY (CDR1) and SAAADI (CDR2) are obtained from the germline V gene. On this clonotype: The antigen this receptor binds is unknown. One base away there is no much larger clone; base qualities are not given.

Sequenced input: whole blood. This clonotype was obtained from an adult who was a healthcare worker with PCR-confirmed SARS-CoV-2 infection or an uninfected control (not recorded which). Rearrangement joined TRBV10-2 to TRBJ2-6, with the D gene not confidently named. The DNA reads as follows: TGCGCCAGCAGTGAGTATCGGGCTGGGGCCAACGTCCTGACTTTC. Translation gives CASSEYRAGANVLTF.